The T cell receptor beta chain under discussion was sequenced for a study of shared clonotypes between healthy human individuals. Method: immunoSEQ multiplex PCR; TCRdb's copy keeps in-frame clones and lacks some. This table has 950,000 to 1,100,000 clones, approximately 80% appearing once. Germline V gene sequence: CDR1 SGHVS, CDR2 FNYEAQ. V was trimmed by 1 base and J by 0 bases, leaving 13 bases between them. This CDR3 is built from 16 residues. Sequencing input: memory CD4+ T cells from PBMCs. The subset denotes: CD45RA-negative fraction. The chain uses TRBV7-6 and TRBJ2-7; D might be TRBD2 (6 bases). The receptor was isolated from a man aged 18-30 years in good health. Some clones in this sample may be carry-over from other donors' samples. CDR3 loop: CASSLGPGGNSYEQYF. The CDR3 DNA reads as TGTGCCAGCAGCTTAGGTCCTGGCGGGAACTCCTACGAGCAGTACTTC. The variable domain in full, with the rest retrieved from reference TRBV7-6 and TRBJ2-7, is GAGVSQSPRYKVTKRGQDVALRCDPISGHVSLYWYRQALGQGPEFLTYFNYEAQQDKSGLPNDRFSAERPEGSISTLTIQRTEQRDSAMYRCASSLGPGGNSYEQYFGPGTRLTVT.